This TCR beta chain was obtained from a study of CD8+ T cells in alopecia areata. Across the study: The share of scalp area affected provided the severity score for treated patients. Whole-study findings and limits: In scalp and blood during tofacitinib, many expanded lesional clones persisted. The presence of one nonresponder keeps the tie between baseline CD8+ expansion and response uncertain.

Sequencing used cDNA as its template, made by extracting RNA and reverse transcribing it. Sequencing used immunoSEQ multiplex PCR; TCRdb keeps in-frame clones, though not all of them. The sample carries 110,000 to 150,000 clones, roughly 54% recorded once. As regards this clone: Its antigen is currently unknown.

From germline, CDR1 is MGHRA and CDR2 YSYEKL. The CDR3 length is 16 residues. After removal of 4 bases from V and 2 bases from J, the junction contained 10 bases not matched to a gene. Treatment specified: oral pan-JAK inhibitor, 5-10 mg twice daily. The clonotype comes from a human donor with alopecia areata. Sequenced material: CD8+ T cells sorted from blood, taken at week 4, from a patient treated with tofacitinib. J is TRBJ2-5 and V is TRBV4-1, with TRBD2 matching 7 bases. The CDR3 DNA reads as TGCGCCAGCAGCCGCCCCCCGGGTAGCGGGCAAGAGACCCAGTACTTC. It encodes CASSRPPGSGQETQYF.